The 19 T cell receptor beta chains below all came from one sample that was sequenced in a study of human T cells and chemical hapten exposure. Using its own MiXCR run on the RACE reads, TCRdb lists one record per CDR3 protein. The sample shows 100,000 or so distinct CDR3 sequences, 9.3% of them seen only once. Time point defined: patch test 2, 6 weeks after DPC sensitization. The treatment denotes: therapeutic diphenylcyclopropenone sensitization with weekly scalp DPC. Material: whole blood, obtained in connection with sensitization to the hapten diphenylcyclopropenone (DPC). The receptors originated from a woman in her thirties or forties with alopecia areata. Some clones in this sample may be carry-over from other donors' samples.

The rearrangement joins TRBV24-1 to TRBJ2-1, with D tentatively TRBD1 (6 bases). Trimming took 9 bases from V and 8 from J, leaving 10 bases between them. The length of the CDR3 is 11 residues. The V gene's germline CDR1 is KGHDR and CDR2 SFDVKD. CDR3 sequence: CATRDNHEQFF. Here the CDR3 DNA reads TGTGCCACCCGGGACAATCATGAGCAGTTCTTC.

The chain links TRBV7-2 to TRBJ2-1; possibly TRBD2 for D (6 bases). CDR1 is SGHTA and CDR2 is FQGNSA in the germline V gene. The CDR3 extends over 13 amino acids. V was trimmed by 4 bases and J by 7 bases, leaving 11 bases between them. The CDR3 bases are TGTGCCAGCAGCTCTGGGGGGAGTAATGAGCAGTTCTTC. Amino acid sequence: CASSSGGSNEQFF.

The chain uses TRBV4-1 and TRBJ1-6, with D maybe TRBD1 (5 bases). The ends were cut back, 2 bases at V and 7 bases at J, with 15 bases in the middle. CDR3 length equals 16 residues. Germline CDR1 MGHRA, CDR2 YSYEKL. The CDR3 loop reads CASSQWQGVVNSPLHF. The CDR3 region has the DNA TGCGCCAGCAGCCAATGGCAGGGAGTGGTGAATTCACCCCTCCACTTT.

This clonotype has ten or more counts. V is TRBV28 and J is TRBJ2-4, with D perhaps matching TRBD2 (6 bases). The CDR3 length is 14 residues. CDR1 MDHEN and CDR2 SYDVKM come from the germline V gene. Trimming stripped 7 bases from V and 6 bases from J, with 16 bases between. The CDR3 reads CASTPEGAGNIQYF. The CDR3 DNA reads as TGTGCCAGCACCCCCGAGGGAGCGGGAAACATTCAGTACTTC. Supplemented by reference TRBV28 and TRBJ2-4, the full variable domain reads DVKVTQSSRYLVKRTGEKVFLECVQDMDHENMFWYRQDPGLGLRLIYFSYDVKMKEKGDIPEGYSVSREKKERFSLILESASTNQTSMYLCASTPEGAGNIQYFGAGTRLSVL.

V and J are TRBV20-1 and TRBJ1-1; TRBD1 aligns across 11 bases. Germline CDR1 reads DFQATT; CDR2 reads SNEGSKA (reference sequence). V was pared by 5 bases and J by 3 bases, with 5 bases of the junction left unmatched. The CDR3 is 14 amino acids. CDR3 amino acids: CSAHGQGADTEAFF. CDR3 in DNA: TGCAGTGCTCACGGACAGGGGGCGGACACTGAAGCTTTCTTT.

This clonotype was picked up a small number of times. The chain uses TRBV15 and TRBJ1-5; maybe TRBD1 (6 bases). The CDR3 totals 15 residues. In germline, CDR1 is LNHNV, CDR2 YYDKDF (reference sequence). Trimming took 6 bases from V and 2 from J, leaving 14 bases between them. CDR3 sequence reads: CATSLRGGRNQPQHF. The CDR3 bases are TGTGCCACCAGTCTCCGGGGGGGCCGCAATCAGCCCCAGCATTTT. Combining the CDR3 with reference TRBV15 and TRBJ1-5 gives the whole variable domain DAMVIQNPRYQVTQFGKPVTLSCSQTLNHNVMYWYQQKSSQAPKLLFHYYDKDFNNEADTPDNFQSRRPNTSFCFLDIRSPGLGDTAMYLCATSLRGGRNQPQHFGDGTRLSIL.

This clonotype was found many times. The rearrangement joins TRBV7-2 to TRBJ2-7; the D gene is possibly TRBD1 (8 bases). This CDR3 is 16 amino acids long. The germline V and J ends were trimmed by 5 bases and 1 base, with 18 bases remaining between them. CDR1 and CDR2 (germline): SGHTA, FQGNSA. CDR3 nucleotide sequence: TGTGCCAGCAGCCGTCAGGGGGCGGGGGTTTCCTACGAGCAGTACTTC. This translates into CASSRQGAGVSYEQYF.

At least ten counts were recorded for this clonotype. The CDR3 here is CASSFGEGYSGNTIYF. As DNA, the CDR3 is TGTGCCAGCAGCTTCGGTGAGGGCTACTCTGGAAACACCATATATTTT. The chain employs TRBV5-5 and TRBJ1-3; D ambiguous. Germline CDR1 and CDR2: SGHKS and YYEKEE (reference sequence). The CDR3 has 16 amino acids. V was pared by 2 bases and J by 0 bases, with 12 bases between.

This clonotype was detected many times. The V and J genes are TRBV25-1 and TRBJ2-5, with 9 bases aligning to TRBD1. The CDR3 covers 13 residues. Trimming at V came to 6 bases and at J to 5 bases, leaving 4 bases not matched to a gene. Germline V gives CDR1 MGHDK, CDR2 SYGVNS. The CDR3 coding sequence is TGTGCCAGCAGGACGACAGGGGGGGAGACCCAGTACTTC. Translated, it gives CASRTTGGETQYF.

This clonotype was seen many times. The rearrangement links TRBV20-1 to TRBJ2-1; 9 positions match TRBD2. Germline V CDR1 and CDR2: DFQATT, SNEGSKA (reference sequence). The CDR3 is 14 residues long. Trimming cost V 1 base and J 5 bases; bases outside gene matches: 3. The CDR3 bases are TGCAGTGCTAGAGGTCTAGCGGGGCACAATGAGCAGTTCTTC. Its protein product is CSARGLAGHNEQFF.

This clonotype came up many times. The chain has TRBV2 and TRBJ2-7, with 7 bases identical to TRBD2. Germline assignment: CDR1 SNHLY and CDR2 FYNNEI. This CDR3 comprises 19 residues. Trimming removed 6 bases from V and 0 bases from J; junction bases left unmatched: 20. CDR3 in amino acids: CASSGTTRHLIASSYEQYF. As DNA, the CDR3 is TGTGCCAGCAGCGGGACTACACGCCACCTAATCGCAAGCTCCTACGAGCAGTACTTC.

This clonotype was seen many times. V and J are TRBV4-1 and TRBJ2-1; D is undetermined. Trimming shortened V by 0 bases and J by 8 bases, and 8 bases separated the two germline ends. The CDR3 consists of 13 residues. Germline V gene data show CDR1 as MGHRA and CDR2 as YSYEKL. The CDR3 loop is CASSQEGNDEQFF. The CDR3 nucleotides are TGCGCCAGCAGCCAAGAGGGGAACGATGAGCAGTTCTTC.

The V and J genes are TRBV7-3 and TRBJ2-1, with TRBD2 matching 8 bases. Germline CDR1 SGHTA, CDR2 FQGTGA. The V segment lost 5 bases and the J segment 7 bases; nucleotides outside the gene matches: 7. The CDR3 has 14 amino acids. The CDR3 loop reads CASSQSGSRNEQFF. Here the CDR3 DNA reads TGTGCCAGCAGCCAAAGCGGGAGCAGAAATGAGCAGTTCTTC.

The chain has TRBV14 and TRBJ2-1; maybe TRBD2 (6 bases). Trimming stripped 0 bases from V and 8 bases from J, with 26 bases between. Germline V lookup: CDR1 SGHDN, CDR2 FVKESK. CDR3 length: 19 amino acids. CDR3 sequence: CASSQEGSLLRGDSYEQFF. The CDR3 region has the DNA TGTGCCAGCAGCCAAGAGGGGTCTTTATTGCGGGGAGATTCTTATGAGCAGTTCTTC. The full variable domain, completed using reference TRBV14 and TRBJ2-1, is EAGVTQFPSHSVIEKGQTVTLRCDPISGHDNLYWYRRVMGKEIKFLLHFVKESKQDESGMPNNRFLAERTGGTYSTLKVQPAELEDSGVYFCASSQEGSLLRGDSYEQFFGPGTRLTVL.

This clonotype was counted between two and nine times. The chain links TRBV3-1 to TRBJ2-7; 8 bases fit TRBD1. V dropped 1 base and J dropped 3; count of bases not matched to a gene: 5. This CDR3 contains 15 residues. From germline, CDR1 is LGHDT and CDR2 YNNKEL (reference sequence). CDR3 sequence: CASSQARGPGYEQYF. The CDR3 nucleotides read TGTGCCAGCAGCCAAGCCAGGGGGCCCGGCTACGAGCAGTACTTC.

In this sample, this clonotype turned up many times. This chain connects TRBV6-6 to TRBJ2-7; TRBD1 is a possible D gene (5 bases). The CDR3 consists of 12 residues. The germline V and J ends were trimmed by 6 bases and 3 bases, with 9 bases remaining between them. Per the germline V gene, CDR1 is MNHNY and CDR2 is SVGAGI (reference sequence). The CDR3 loop is CASRTDSYEQYF. DNA for the CDR3: TGTGCCAGCAGAACCGACAGCTACGAGCAGTACTTC.

This clonotype was detected a few times. V usage is TRBV3-1 and J usage is TRBJ2-2; 7 bases line up with TRBD1. This CDR3 has 15 amino acids. V was pared by 6 bases and J by 4 bases, with 8 bases of the junction left unmatched. Germline V gives CDR1 LGHDT, CDR2 YNNKEL (reference sequence). As DNA, the CDR3 is TGTGCCAGCAGACAACAGGGGAAAGGCACCGGGGAGCTGTTTTTT. It is translated as CASRQQGKGTGELFF.

This clonotype was observed a few times. The CDR3 sequence: CASSVGQGRTQPQHF. In DNA form, the CDR3 reads TGTGCCAGCAGCGTAGGACAGGGGCGTACTCAGCCCCAGCATTTT. This sequence joins TRBV9 and TRBJ1-5; 8 positions agree with TRBD1. The CDR3 length is 15 residues. Germline V gene data show CDR1 as SGDLS and CDR2 as YYNGEE. J lost 6 bases, V lost 0 bases, and 5 bases had no gene match.

This clonotype was counted ten times or more. The chain employs TRBV28 and TRBJ2-7, with TRBD2 identical over 9 bases. The length of the CDR3 is 15 residues. Germline assignment: CDR1 MDHEN and CDR2 SYDVKM. The trim removed 8 bases at V and 2 bases at J, leaving 10 bases unmatched. CDR3 loop: CASRLGTSRPYEQYF. The CDR3 nucleotides are TGTGCCAGCCGTCTCGGGACTAGCCGACCCTACGAGCAGTACTTC.